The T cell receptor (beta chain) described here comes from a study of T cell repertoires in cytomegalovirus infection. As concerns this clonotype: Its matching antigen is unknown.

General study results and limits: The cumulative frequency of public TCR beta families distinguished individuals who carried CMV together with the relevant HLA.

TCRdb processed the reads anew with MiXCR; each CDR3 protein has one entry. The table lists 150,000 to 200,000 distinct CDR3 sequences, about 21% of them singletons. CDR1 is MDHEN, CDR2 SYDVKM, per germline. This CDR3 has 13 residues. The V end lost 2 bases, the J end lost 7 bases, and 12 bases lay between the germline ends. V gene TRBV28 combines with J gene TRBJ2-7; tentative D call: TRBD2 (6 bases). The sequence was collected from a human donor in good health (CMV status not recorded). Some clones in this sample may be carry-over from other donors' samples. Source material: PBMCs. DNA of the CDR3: TGTGCCAGCAGTTTAAGCGGCGGGGCTGAGCAGTACTTC. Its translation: CASSLSGGAEQYF.